This TCR beta chain was captured by sequencing in a study of CD8+ T cells in alopecia areata. Study context: A 6-month period off drug followed tofacitinib, which lasted 6 to 18 months.

Study observations and caveats: For lesional scalp, especially alopecia totalis/universalis, clonality was higher than in normal scalp.

Extraction of RNA preceded its reverse transcription into cDNA, which served as the sequencing template. Only in-frame clones appear in the TCRdb table, and some are missing; sequencing was by immunoSEQ multiplex PCR. The data hold 140,000 to 150,000 clones, with under 60% observed a single time. With respect to this clone: Its antigen is not known.

Germline CDR1 SQVTM, CDR2 ANQGSEA. V lost 7 bases to trimming and J lost 5 bases, with 14 bases between them. The CDR3 totals 12 residues. Individuals with alopecia areata gave both lesional scalp punch biopsies and peripheral blood for collection. The rearrangement links TRBV29-1 to TRBJ1-2, with D possibly matching TRBD1 (5 bases). The clonotype was recovered from a human donor with alopecia areata. The starting material was CD4+ T cells sorted from blood, obtained at week 0. CDR3 sequence reads: CSGRGLGYGYTF. CDR3 nucleotides: TGCAGCGGAAGGGGTCTCGGGTATGGCTACACCTTC.